These 6 T cell receptor beta chains originate from one sample sequenced in a study of CD8+ T cells in alopecia areata. Treatment here: oral pan-JAK inhibitor, 5-10 mg twice daily. It was cDNA, reverse transcribed from extracted RNA, that served as the sequencing template. Assay used: immunoSEQ multiplex PCR; TCRdb lists only in-frame clones, some missing. This table holds around 300,000 clones, 60% found once. Sample: CD4+ T cells sorted from blood, taken around week 54, from a patient treated with tofacitinib. All receptors derive from a human donor with alopecia areata.

In regard to this clone: A junction boundary mismatches the germline segment, possibly from a read error. V and J are TRBV30 and TRBJ2-5; TRBD1 or TRBD2 may be the D gene (6 bases each). CDR3 length: 15 amino acids. The V gene's germline CDR1 is GTSNPN and CDR2 SVGIG (reference sequence). For the CDR3, the DNA is TGTGCCTGGACTATTTTAGGGGGGCCCCAAGAGGCCCAGTACTTC. Encoded protein: CAWTILGGPQEAQYF.

The genes are TRBV2 and TRBJ2-6; D ambiguous. CDR1 SNHLY and CDR2 FYNNEI come from the germline V gene. V lost 6 bases and J 7 bases, leaving 13 bases between the germline ends. This CDR3 has 14 residues. This chain's CDR3 is CASSPYLEANVLTF. In nucleotides, the CDR3 is TGTGCCAGCAGCCCTTACCTTGAAGCCAACGTCCTGACTTTC.

J is TRBJ2-7 and V is TRBV6-1; D is undetermined. The germline V and J ends were trimmed by 2 bases and 0 bases, with 2 bases remaining between them. The CDR3 is 12 amino acids. The V gene's germline CDR1 is MNHNS and CDR2 SASEGT. CDR3 in DNA: TGTGCCAGCAGTGAACACTCCTACGAGCAGTACTTC. Residues: CASSEHSYEQYF.

This sequence joins TRBV4-3 and TRBJ1-4; TRBD1 agrees at 11 bases. J gave up 8 bases and V 4 bases, and 3 bases lay outside the gene matches. Germline-derived CDR1 and CDR2 are LGHNA and YSLEER. CDR3 length equals 14 residues. The CDR3 loop is CASSRDRGMEKLFF. The CDR3 bases are TGCGCCAGCAGCCGGGACAGGGGGATGGAAAAACTGTTTTTT.

V and J are TRBV5-4 and TRBJ2-2, with 7 bases lining up with TRBD2. After removal of 4 bases from V and 1 base from J, the junction contained 7 bases not matched to a gene. CDR3 size: 16 residues. CDR1 SGHNT and CDR2 YYREEE come from the germline V gene (reference sequence). Written as DNA, the CDR3 is TGTGCCAGCAGCCCCCCGAAGCGGGGGAACACCGGGGAGCTGTTTTTT. Encoded protein: CASSPPKRGNTGELFF.

The J gene is TRBJ1-1, the V gene TRBV10-3; tentatively, D is TRBD1 (5 bases). From germline, CDR1 is ENHRY and CDR2 SYGVKD. V was pared by 6 bases and J by 11 bases, with 19 bases between. The CDR3 runs 13 residues. CDR3 in amino acids: CAIRPDSIQAAFF. The CDR3 DNA reads TGTGCCATCAGACCCGACAGCATCCAAGCGGCTTTCTTT.